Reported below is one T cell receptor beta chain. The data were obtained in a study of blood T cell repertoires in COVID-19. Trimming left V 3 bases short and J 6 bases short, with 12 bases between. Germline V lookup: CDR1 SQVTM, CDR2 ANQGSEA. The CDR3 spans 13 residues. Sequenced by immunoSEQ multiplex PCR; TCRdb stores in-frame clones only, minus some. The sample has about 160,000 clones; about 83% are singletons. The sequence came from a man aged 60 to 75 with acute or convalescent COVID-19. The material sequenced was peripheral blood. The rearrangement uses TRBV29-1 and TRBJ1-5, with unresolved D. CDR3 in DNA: TGCAGCGTTGAGACGGGGTGGGGTCAGCCCCAGCATTTT. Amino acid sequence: CSVETGWGQPQHF. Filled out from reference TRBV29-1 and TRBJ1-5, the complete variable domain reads SAVISQKPSRDICQRGTSLTIQCQVDSQVTMMFWYRQQPGQSLTLIATANQGSEATYESGFVIDKFPISRPNLTFSTLTVSNMSPEDSSIYLCSVETGWGQPQHFGDGTRLSIL.